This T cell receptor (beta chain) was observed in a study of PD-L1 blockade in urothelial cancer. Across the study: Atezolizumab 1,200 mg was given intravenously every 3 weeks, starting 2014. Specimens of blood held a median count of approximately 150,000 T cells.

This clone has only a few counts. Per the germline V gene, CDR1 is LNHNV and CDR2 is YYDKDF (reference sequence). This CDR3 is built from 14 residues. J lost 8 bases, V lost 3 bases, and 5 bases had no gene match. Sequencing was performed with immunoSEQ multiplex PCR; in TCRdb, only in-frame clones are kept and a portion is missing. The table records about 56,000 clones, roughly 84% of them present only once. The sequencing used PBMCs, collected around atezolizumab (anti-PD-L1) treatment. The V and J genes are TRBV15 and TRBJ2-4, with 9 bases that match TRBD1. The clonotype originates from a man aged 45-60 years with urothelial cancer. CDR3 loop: CATSRRQGGDIQYF. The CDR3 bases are TGTGCCACCAGCAGGCGACAGGGGGGGGACATTCAGTACTTC.